The clone carrying this T cell receptor (beta chain) was seen only a few times. The data stem from a study of T cells in Graves' hyperthyroidism and ophthalmopathy. Exclusion of patients followed from uncontrolled infection, other autoimmune disease, pregnancy or lactation. The source material, RNA transcripts, was used to amplify TCR beta CDR3 regions. HTBI primers drove first-round RT-PCR of the TCR CDR3. TCRdb used MiXCR to reprocess the multiplex PCR reads, holding one entry per CDR3 protein. The table lists 550,000 to 650,000 distinct CDR3 sequences, about 15% of them singletons. Germline assignment: CDR1 SEHNR and CDR2 FQNEAQ (reference sequence). J lost 4 bases, V lost 3 bases, and 4 bases had no gene match. The CDR3 has 15 amino acids.

This sequence joins TRBV7-9 and TRBJ2-7, with 12 bases fitting TRBD2. Source material: blood. The TCR sequence derives from a woman in her thirties with Graves' hyperthyroidism that later progressed to Graves' ophthalmopathy. The CDR3 here is CASSFGTSGLYEQYF. The CDR3 DNA reads TGTGCCAGCAGCTTCGGGACTAGCGGGTTGTACGAGCAGTACTTC.